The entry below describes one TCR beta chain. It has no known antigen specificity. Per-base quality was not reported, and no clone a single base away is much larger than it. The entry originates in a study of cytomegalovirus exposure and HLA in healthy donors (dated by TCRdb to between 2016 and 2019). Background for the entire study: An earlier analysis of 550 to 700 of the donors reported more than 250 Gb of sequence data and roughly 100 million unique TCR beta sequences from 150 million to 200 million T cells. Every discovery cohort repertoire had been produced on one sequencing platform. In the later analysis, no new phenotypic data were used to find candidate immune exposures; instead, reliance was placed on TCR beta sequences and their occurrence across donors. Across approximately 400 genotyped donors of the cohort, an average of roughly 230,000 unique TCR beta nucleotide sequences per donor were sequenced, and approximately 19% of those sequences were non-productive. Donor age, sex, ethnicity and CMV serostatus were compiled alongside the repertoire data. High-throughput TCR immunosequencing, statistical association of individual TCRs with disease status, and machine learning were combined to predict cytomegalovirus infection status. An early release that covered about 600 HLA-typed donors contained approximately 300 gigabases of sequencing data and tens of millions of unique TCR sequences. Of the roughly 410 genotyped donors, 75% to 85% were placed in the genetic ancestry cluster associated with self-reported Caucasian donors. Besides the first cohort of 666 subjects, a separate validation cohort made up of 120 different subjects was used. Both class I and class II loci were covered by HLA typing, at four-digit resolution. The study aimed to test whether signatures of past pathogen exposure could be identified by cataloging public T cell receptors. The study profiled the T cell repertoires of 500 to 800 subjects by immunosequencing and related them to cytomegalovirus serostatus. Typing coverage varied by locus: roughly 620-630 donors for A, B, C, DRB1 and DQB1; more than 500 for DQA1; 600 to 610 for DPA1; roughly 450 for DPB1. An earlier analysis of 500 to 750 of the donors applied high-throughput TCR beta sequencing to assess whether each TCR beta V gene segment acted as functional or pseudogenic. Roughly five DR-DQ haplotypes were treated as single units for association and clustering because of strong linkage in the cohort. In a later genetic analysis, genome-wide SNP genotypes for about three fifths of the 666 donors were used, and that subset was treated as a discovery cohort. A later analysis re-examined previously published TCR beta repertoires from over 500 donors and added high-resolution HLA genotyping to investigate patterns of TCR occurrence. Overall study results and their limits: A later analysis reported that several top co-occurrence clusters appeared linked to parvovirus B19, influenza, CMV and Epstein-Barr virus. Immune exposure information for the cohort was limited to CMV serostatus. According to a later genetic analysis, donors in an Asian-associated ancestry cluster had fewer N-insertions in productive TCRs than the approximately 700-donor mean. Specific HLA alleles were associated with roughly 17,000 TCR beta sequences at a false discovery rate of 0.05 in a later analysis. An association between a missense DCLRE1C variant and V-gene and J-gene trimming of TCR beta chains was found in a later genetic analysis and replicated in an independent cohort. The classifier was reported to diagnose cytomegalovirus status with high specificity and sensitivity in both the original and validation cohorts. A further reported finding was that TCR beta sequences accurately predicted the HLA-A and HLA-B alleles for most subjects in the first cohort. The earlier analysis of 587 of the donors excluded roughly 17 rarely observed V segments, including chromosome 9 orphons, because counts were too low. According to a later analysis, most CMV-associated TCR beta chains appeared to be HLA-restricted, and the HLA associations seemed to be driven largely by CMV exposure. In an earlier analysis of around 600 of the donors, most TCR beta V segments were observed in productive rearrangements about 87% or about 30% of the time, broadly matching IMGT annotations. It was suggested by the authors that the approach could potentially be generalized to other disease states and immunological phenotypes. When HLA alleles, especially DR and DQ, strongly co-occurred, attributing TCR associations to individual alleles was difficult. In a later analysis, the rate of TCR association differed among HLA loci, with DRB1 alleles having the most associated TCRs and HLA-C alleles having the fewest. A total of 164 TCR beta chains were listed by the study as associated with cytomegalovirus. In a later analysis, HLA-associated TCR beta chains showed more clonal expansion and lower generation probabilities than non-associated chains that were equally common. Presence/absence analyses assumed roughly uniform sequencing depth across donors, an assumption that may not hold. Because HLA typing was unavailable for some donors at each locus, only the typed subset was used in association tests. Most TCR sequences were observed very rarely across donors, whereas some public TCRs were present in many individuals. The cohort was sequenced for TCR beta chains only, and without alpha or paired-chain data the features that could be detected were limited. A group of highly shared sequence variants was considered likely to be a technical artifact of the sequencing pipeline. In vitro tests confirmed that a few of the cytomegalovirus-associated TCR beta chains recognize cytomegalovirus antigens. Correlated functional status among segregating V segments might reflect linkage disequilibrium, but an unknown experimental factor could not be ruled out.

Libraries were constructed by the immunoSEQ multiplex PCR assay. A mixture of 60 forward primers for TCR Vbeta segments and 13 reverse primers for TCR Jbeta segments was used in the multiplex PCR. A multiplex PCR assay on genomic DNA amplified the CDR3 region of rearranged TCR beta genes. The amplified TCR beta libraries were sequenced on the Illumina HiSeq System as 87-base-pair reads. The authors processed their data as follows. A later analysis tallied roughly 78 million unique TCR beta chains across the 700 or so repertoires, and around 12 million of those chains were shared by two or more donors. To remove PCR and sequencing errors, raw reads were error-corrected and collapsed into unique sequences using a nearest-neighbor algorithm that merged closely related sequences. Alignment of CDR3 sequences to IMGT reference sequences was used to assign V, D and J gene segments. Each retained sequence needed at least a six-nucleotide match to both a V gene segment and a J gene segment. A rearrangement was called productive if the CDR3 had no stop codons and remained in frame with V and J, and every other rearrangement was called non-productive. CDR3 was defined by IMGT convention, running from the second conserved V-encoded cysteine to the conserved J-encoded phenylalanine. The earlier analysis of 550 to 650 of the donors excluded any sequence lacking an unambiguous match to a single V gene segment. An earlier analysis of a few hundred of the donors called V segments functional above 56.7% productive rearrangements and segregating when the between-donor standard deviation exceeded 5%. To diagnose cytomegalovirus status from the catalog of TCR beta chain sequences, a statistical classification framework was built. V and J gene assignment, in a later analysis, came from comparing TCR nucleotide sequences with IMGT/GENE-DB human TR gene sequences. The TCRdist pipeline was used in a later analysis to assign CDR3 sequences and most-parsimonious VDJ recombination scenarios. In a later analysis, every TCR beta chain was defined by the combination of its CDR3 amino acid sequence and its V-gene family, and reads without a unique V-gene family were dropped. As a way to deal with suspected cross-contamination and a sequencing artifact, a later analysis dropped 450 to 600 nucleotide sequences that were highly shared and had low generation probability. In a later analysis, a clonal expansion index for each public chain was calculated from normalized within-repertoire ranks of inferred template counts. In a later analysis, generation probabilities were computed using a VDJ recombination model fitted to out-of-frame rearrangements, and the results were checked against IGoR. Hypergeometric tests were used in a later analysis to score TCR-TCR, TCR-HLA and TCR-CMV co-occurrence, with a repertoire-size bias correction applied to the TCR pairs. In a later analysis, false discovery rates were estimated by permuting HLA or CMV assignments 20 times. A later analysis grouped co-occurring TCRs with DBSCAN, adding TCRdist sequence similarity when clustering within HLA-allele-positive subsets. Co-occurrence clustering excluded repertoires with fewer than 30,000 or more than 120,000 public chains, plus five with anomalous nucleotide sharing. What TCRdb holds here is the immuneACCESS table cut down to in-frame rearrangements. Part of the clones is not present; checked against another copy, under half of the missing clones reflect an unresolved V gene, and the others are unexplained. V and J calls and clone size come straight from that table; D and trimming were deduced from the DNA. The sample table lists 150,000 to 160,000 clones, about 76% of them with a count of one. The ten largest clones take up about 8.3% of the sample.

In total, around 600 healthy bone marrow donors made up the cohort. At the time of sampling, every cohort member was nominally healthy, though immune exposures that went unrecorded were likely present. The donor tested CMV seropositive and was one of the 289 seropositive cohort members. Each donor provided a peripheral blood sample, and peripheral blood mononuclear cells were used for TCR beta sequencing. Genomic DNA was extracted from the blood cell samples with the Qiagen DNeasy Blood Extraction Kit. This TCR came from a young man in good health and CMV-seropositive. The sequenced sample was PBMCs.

The sequence in DNA is TGTGCCAGCAGTTACCTAGCTGGGACTCGAGGAGAGACCCAGTACTTC. The resulting protein is CASSYLAGTRGETQYF. The V gene is TRBV6-5 and the J gene is TRBJ2-5, with TRBD2 as a weak D call on 6 bases. As encoded in the germline V gene, CDR1 is MNHEY while CDR2 is SVGAGI. The CDR3 runs 16 amino acids, cysteine and phenylalanine included. Only the CDR3 DNA is retained, 48 bases long and in frame from the first base. V is clipped by 2 bases and J by 4 bases, and the sequence between their germline boundaries is 17 bases long.